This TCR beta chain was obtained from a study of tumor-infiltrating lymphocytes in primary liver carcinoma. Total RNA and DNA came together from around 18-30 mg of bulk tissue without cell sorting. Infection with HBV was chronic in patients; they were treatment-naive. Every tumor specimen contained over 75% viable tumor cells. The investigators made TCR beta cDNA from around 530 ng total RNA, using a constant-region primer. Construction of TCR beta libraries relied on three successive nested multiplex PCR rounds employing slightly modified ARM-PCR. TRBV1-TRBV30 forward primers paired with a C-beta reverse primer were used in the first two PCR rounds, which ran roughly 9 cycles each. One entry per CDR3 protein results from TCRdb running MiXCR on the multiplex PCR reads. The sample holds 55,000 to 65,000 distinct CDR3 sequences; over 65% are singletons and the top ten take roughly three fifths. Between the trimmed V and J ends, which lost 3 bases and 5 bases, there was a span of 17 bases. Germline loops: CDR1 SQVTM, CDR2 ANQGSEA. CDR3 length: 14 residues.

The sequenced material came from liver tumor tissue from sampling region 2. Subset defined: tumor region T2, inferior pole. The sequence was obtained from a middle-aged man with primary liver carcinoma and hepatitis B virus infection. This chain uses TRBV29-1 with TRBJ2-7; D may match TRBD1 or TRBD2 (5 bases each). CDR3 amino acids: CSVEGVMGKHEQYF. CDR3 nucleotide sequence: TGCAGCGTTGAGGGGGTCATGGGGAAACACGAGCAGTACTTC.